The next 23 T cell receptor beta chains were all read from a single sample in a study of blood T cell repertoires in COVID-19. Sequenced by immunoSEQ multiplex PCR; TCRdb stores in-frame clones only, minus some. This sample carries approximately 160,000 clones, over 90% of them seen once, and the ten largest clones take 2%. Specimen: peripheral blood. The receptors stem from a woman aged 55-69 years with COVID-19, enrolled during active disease.

The chain joins TRBV2 to TRBJ1-3; 8 nucleotides line up with TRBD1. The CDR3 is 15 residues long. With 5 bases clipped from V and 4 bases from J, the junction kept 7 bases outside the gene matches. Germline CDR1 reads SNHLY; CDR2 reads FYNNEI. CDR3 loop: CASSSDRAGGNTIYF. In DNA form, the CDR3 reads TGTGCCAGCAGTTCGGACAGGGCGGGCGGAAACACCATATATTTT.

The chain joins TRBV5-1 to TRBJ1-6; D gene uncertain. Per germline, CDR1 SGHRS and CDR2 YFSETQ. The CDR3 is 13 residues long. Between the trimmed V and J ends, which lost 2 bases and 9 bases, there was a span of 9 bases. The CDR3 region is CASSFEFSSPLHF. CDR3 DNA sequence: TGCGCCAGCAGCTTCGAATTTAGTTCACCCCTCCACTTT.

V gene TRBV5-1 combines with J gene TRBJ1-4; 11 positions agree with TRBD1. V lost 4 bases and J lost 7; bases outside the gene matches: 3. The CDR3 loop spans 14 amino acids. The germline gives CDR1 SGHRS, CDR2 YFSETQ. The CDR3 sequence is CASSQGQGGEKLFF. The DNA of the CDR3 is TGCGCCAGCAGCCAGGGACAGGGGGGTGAAAAACTGTTTTTT.

This clone has just one count. The sample has other DNA sequences that encode this CDR3 too. The J gene is TRBJ1-1, the V gene TRBV9; D gene ambiguous. CDR3 size: 14 residues. The germline V and J ends were trimmed by 2 bases and 0 bases, with 8 bases remaining between them. The germline V gene has CDR1 SGDLS and CDR2 YYNGEE. This CDR3 is CASSVAGMNTEAFF. The CDR3 DNA reads TGTGCCAGCAGCGTCGCGGGCATGAACACTGAAGCTTTCTTT.

The chain has TRBV19 and TRBJ2-3, with a weak D call TRBD1 (5 bases). Germline V gene data show CDR1 as LNHDA and CDR2 as SQIVND (reference sequence). The CDR3 length is 16 residues. V lost 2 bases, J lost 1 base, and 13 bases lay in between. The CDR3 region is CASSIPGFGGTDTQYF. The CDR3 nucleotides are TGTGCCAGTAGTATACCAGGGTTTGGGGGCACAGATACGCAGTATTTT.

The chain is built from TRBV7-9 and TRBJ2-3, with D perhaps TRBD2 (5 bases). This CDR3 has 14 residues. Germline CDR1 and CDR2: SEHNR and FQNEAQ (reference sequence). V lost 3 bases and J lost 2, with 9 bases in between. The CDR3 loop reads CASSFSGFTDTQYF. The CDR3, as DNA: TGTGCCAGCAGCTTCTCGGGGTTCACAGATACGCAGTATTTT.

V usage is TRBV2 and J usage is TRBJ1-5, with TRBD1 as a possible D gene (6 bases). Germline assignment: CDR1 SNHLY and CDR2 FYNNEI. V dropped 2 bases and J dropped 6 bases, with 11 bases sitting between them. The CDR3 is 14 amino acids. CDR3 sequence reads: CASSEYRVSQPQHF. In nucleotides, the CDR3 is TGTGCCAGCAGTGAATACAGGGTGAGTCAGCCCCAGCATTTT.

This chain connects TRBV19 to TRBJ2-1; TRBD2 might be the D (6 bases). Germline-derived CDR1 and CDR2 are LNHDA and SQIVND (reference sequence). This CDR3 contains 15 residues. With 7 bases removed from V and 0 bases from J, the gap between germline ends came to 13 bases. The CDR3 here is CASKEGSVSYNEQFF. The CDR3 nucleotides read TGTGCCAGTAAGGAGGGATCCGTCTCCTACAATGAGCAGTTCTTC. Full variable domain (outside the CDR3, taken from reference TRBV19 and TRBJ2-1): DGGITQSPKYLFRKEGQNVTLSCEQNLNHDAMYWYRQDPGQGLRLIYYSQIVNDFQKGDIAEGYSVSREKKESFPLTVTSAQKNPTAFYLCASKEGSVSYNEQFFGPGTRLTVL.

The chain has TRBV30 and TRBJ1-2; D not resolved. The V end was cut by 0 bases, the J end by 6 bases, with 11 bases between. In germline, CDR1 is GTSNPN, CDR2 SVGIG (reference sequence). This CDR3 region has 13 residues. CDR3 sequence (DNA): TGTGCCTGGAGTGTAATACGGGGAAATGGCTACACCTTC. Amino acids: CAWSVIRGNGYTF. Together with reference TRBV30 and TRBJ1-2, the CDR3 gives the full variable domain: SQTIHQWPATLVQPVGSPLSLECTVEGTSNPNLYWYRQAAGRGLQLLFYSVGIGQISSEVPQNLSASRPQDRQFILSSKKLLLSDSGFYLCAWSVIRGNGYTFGSGTRLTVV.

The V gene is TRBV7-9, the J gene TRBJ1-3, with TRBD1 matching over 7 bases. Trimming at V came to 5 bases and at J to 1 base, leaving 2 bases not matched to a gene. Per germline, CDR1 SEHNR and CDR2 FQNEAQ (reference sequence). The CDR3 is made up of 14 amino acids. CDR3 loop: CASSPTGSGNTIYF. The CDR3 bases are TGTGCCAGCAGCCCGACAGGGTCTGGAAACACCATATATTTT.

The chain combines TRBV24-1 with TRBJ1-6; D is unclear. Trimming left V 9 bases short and J 11 bases short, with 13 bases between. This CDR3 is 12 amino acids long. The germline V gene encodes CDR1 KGHDR and CDR2 SFDVKD. The CDR3 DNA sequence: TGTGCCACCCGTAGGCGGGTACCACCCCTCCACTTT. Protein: CATRRRVPPLHF.

With regard to this clone: The same CDR3 can be traced to other DNA sequences in this sample. This rearrangement joins TRBV7-2 to TRBJ2-5; TRBD2 might be the D (6 bases). This CDR3 is 11 amino acids long. CDR1 is SGHTA and CDR2 is FQGNSA in the germline V gene. V lost 3 bases to trimming and J lost 7 bases, with 6 bases between them. The CDR3 nucleotides are TGTGCCAGCAGCTTTAGCGGGACCCAGTACTTC. Translation gives CASSFSGTQYF.

The rearrangement uses TRBV15 and TRBJ2-1; TRBD2 matches 8 bases. From germline, CDR1 is LNHNV and CDR2 YYDKDF (reference sequence). This CDR3 spans 17 amino acids. The V and J ends lost 0 bases and 6 bases, in that order; junction bases with no gene match: 10. In DNA, the CDR3 is TGTGCCACCAGCAGAGATCGGGGACTAGTAGGGAGCAATGAGCAGTTCTTC. Encoded protein: CATSRDRGLVGSNEQFF.

The V gene is TRBV7-6, the J gene TRBJ1-4; D call uncertain. Per germline, CDR1 SGHVS and CDR2 FNYEAQ. The ends were cut back, 2 bases at V and 7 bases at J, with 14 bases in the middle. The CDR3 runs to 15 residues. Here the CDR3 DNA reads TGTGCCAGCAGCTTACTCGGGGAAATGGGTGAAAAACTGTTTTTT. Its protein is CASSLLGEMGEKLFF.

Points on this clone: Other nucleotide sequences in the sample specify the same CDR3. The chain has TRBV6-5 and TRBJ1-2, with a possible D match to TRBD1 (5 bases). This CDR3 has 14 residues. The V end lost 4 bases, the J end lost 2 bases, and 11 bases lay between the germline ends. Looked up from germline, CDR1 is MNHEY and CDR2 is SVGAGI. The DNA of the CDR3 is TGTGCCAGCAGTTCTGACCGGGGGAACTATGGCTACACCTTC. Protein product: CASSSDRGNYGYTF.

CDR3 loop: CATSRGADSNSPLHF. DNA of the CDR3: TGTGCCACCAGCAGAGGGGCAGATTCTAATTCACCCCTCCACTTT. V usage is TRBV15 and J usage is TRBJ1-6; D is ambiguous. The V gene lost 1 base and the J gene lost 6 bases, with 10 bases spanning the gap. Germline V gene sequence: CDR1 LNHNV, CDR2 YYDKDF (reference sequence). The CDR3 covers 15 residues. Using reference TRBV15 and TRBJ1-6 for the parts outside the CDR3, the full variable domain is DAMVIQNPRYQVTQFGKPVTLSCSQTLNHNVMYWYQQKSSQAPKLLFHYYDKDFNNEADTPDNFQSRRPNTSFCFLDIRSPGLGDTAMYLCATSRGADSNSPLHFGNGTRLTVT.

The chain links TRBV5-1 to TRBJ1-1; 7 bases map to TRBD1. Trimming took 5 bases from V and 3 from J; bases not matched to a gene: 4. The CDR3 sequence is 13 residues long. Germline CDR1 is SGHRS and CDR2 is YFSETQ. CDR3 region: CASSLTGDTEAFF. The CDR3 region has the DNA TGCGCCAGCAGTTTAACAGGGGACACTGAAGCTTTCTTT.

This chain links TRBV19 with TRBJ1-1; 8 bases match TRBD1. Germline CDR1 reads LNHDA; CDR2 reads SQIVND (reference sequence). The CDR3 totals 13 residues. The V gene end was trimmed by 3 bases and the J gene end by 6 bases; junction bases not matched to a gene: 3. CDR3 nucleotides: TGTGCCAGTAGTATTGGACAGGGATCTGAAGCTTTCTTT. Its translation: CASSIGQGSEAFF.

The chain is built from TRBV13 and TRBJ1-1; 8 nucleotides align to TRBD1. The germline V gene encodes CDR1 PRHDT and CDR2 FYEKMQ (reference sequence). V lost 5 bases and J lost 6; bases outside the gene matches: 5. The CDR3 contains 13 residues. CDR3 DNA sequence: TGTGCCAGCAGCCCATCGGACAGGGCTGAAGCTTTCTTT. It is translated as CASSPSDRAEAFF.

The V gene is TRBV4-3, the J gene TRBJ2-5, with TRBD2 matching 11 bases. The CDR3 length is 17 residues. Trimming at V came to 0 bases and at J to 6 bases, leaving 9 bases not matched to a gene. Germline V gene sequence: CDR1 LGHNA, CDR2 YSLEER. This CDR3 is CASSQDAGPSGGKTQYF. The CDR3 DNA reads as TGCGCCAGCAGCCAAGATGCCGGTCCTAGCGGGGGGAAGACCCAGTACTTC.

About this clone itself: This sample also contains other DNA sequences that code for the same CDR3. The chain is built from TRBV6-5 and TRBJ1-2; TRBD1 might be the D (5 bases). The CDR3 consists of 13 residues. The V gene's germline CDR1 is MNHEY and CDR2 SVGAGI. V was clipped by 6 bases and J by 3 bases, with 11 bases between them. The DNA of the CDR3 is TGTGCCAGCAGACCGGGGGGTTACTATGGCTACACCTTC. This translates into CASRPGGYYGYTF.

J is TRBJ1-2 and V is TRBV30; tentatively, D is TRBD1 (6 bases). Trimming shortened V by 0 bases and J by 2 bases, and 13 bases separated the two germline ends. The CDR3 runs to 15 residues. CDR1 and CDR2 from the germline V gene are GTSNPN and SVGIG (reference sequence). The CDR3 nucleotides read TGTGCCTGGAGTGTACGAAGGGACACCAACTATGGCTACACCTTC. Its translation: CAWSVRRDTNYGYTF.

This sequence joins TRBV29-1 and TRBJ1-5; D might be TRBD1 (6 bases). From germline, CDR1 is SQVTM and CDR2 ANQGSEA. CDR3 size: 13 residues. V lost 5 bases, J lost 7 bases, and 15 bases lay in between. As DNA, the CDR3 is TGCAGCGTTTCTGTAAGCCAGGGGCAGCCCCAGCATTTT. Amino acids: CSVSVSQGQPQHF.